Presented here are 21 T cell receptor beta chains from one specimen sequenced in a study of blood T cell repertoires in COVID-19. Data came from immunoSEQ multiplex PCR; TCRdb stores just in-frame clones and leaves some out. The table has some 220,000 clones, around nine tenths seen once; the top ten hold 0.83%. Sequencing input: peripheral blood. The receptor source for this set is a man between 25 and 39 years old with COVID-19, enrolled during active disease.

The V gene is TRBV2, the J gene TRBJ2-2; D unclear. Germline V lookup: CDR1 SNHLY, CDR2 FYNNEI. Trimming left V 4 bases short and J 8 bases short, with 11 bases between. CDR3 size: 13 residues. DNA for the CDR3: TGTGCCAGCAGTGCAGCAAGTGCGGGGGAGCTGTTTTTT. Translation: CASSAASAGELFF.

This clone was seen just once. Here the CDR3 reads CASSLTGNEQFF. CDR3 nucleotides: TGTGCCAGCAGCTTAACGGGGAATGAGCAGTTCTTC. The rearrangement uses TRBV11-3 and TRBJ2-1, with TRBD2 as a possible D gene (5 bases). The CDR3 spans 12 residues. V lost 2 bases to trimming and J lost 7 bases, with 6 bases between them. Germline loops: CDR1 SGHNT, CDR2 YENEEA.

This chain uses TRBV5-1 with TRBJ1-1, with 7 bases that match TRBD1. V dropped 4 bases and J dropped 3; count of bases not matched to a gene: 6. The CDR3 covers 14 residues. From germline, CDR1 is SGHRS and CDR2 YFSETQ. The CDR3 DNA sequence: TGCGCCAGCAGCCCACAGGGACAGCACACTGAAGCTTTCTTT. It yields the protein CASSPQGQHTEAFF. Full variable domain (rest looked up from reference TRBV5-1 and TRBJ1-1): KAGVTQTPRYLIKTRGQQVTLSCSPISGHRSVSWYQQTPGQGLQFLFEYFSETQRNKGNFPGRFSGRQFSNSRSEMNVSTLELGDSALYLCASSPQGQHTEAFFGQGTRLTVV.

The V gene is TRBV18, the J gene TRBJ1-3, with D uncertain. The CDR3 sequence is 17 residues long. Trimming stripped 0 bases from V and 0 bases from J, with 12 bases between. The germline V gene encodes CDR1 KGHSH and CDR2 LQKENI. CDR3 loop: CASSPPSGRPSGNTIYF. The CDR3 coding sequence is TGTGCCAGCTCACCACCGTCGGGTCGTCCCTCTGGAAACACCATATATTTT.

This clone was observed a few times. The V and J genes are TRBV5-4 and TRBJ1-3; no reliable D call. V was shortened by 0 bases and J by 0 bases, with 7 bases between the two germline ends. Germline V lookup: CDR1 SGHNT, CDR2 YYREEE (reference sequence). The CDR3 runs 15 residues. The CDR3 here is CASSLDRVSGNTIYF. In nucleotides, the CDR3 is TGTGCCAGCAGCTTGGACAGAGTCTCTGGAAACACCATATATTTT.

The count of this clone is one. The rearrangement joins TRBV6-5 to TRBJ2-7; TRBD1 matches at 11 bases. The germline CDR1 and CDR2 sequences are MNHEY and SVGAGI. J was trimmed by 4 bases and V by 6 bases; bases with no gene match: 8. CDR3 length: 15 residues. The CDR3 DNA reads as TGTGCCAGCAGCTACGGACAGGGGGCCATTTACGAGCAGTACTTC. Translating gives CASSYGQGAIYEQYF.

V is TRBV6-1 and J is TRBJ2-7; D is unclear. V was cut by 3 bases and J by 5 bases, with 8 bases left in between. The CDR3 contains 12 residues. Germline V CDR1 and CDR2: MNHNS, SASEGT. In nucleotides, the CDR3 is TGTGCCAGCAGTGATGTCGGTGACGAGCAGTACTTC. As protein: CASSDVGDEQYF.

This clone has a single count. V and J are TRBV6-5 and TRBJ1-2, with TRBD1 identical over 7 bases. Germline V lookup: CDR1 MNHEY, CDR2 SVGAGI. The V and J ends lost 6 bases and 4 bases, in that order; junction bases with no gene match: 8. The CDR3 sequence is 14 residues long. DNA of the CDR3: TGTGCCAGCAGGACCAACAGGGGCCCCTATGGCTACACCTTC. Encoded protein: CASRTNRGPYGYTF.

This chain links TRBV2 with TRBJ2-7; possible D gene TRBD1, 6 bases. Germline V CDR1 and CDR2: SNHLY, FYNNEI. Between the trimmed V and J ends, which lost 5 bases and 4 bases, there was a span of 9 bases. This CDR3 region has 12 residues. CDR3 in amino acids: CASSRQAYEQYF. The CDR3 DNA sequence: TGTGCCAGCAGTCGACAGGCTTACGAGCAGTACTTC.

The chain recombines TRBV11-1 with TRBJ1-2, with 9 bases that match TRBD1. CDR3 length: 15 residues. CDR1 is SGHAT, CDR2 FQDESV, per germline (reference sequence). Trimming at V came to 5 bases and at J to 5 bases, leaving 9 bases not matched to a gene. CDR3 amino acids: CASSPGQGIIYGYTF. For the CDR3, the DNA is TGTGCCAGCAGCCCAGGACAGGGGATTATTTATGGCTACACCTTC.

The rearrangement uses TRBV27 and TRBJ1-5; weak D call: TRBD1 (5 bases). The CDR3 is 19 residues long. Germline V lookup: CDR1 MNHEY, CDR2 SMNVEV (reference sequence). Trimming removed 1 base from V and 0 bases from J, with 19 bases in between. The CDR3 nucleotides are TGTGCCAGCAGTTTATATGCAACCCCAGGGTTCGATAGCAATCAGCCCCAGCATTTT. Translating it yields CASSLYATPGFDSNQPQHF.

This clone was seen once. The CDR3 is CASSVWEGRDSPLHF. CDR3 nucleotides: TGTGCCAGTAGCGTTTGGGAGGGGCGGGATTCACCCCTCCACTTT. V is TRBV19 and J is TRBJ1-6, with D perhaps TRBD1 (5 bases). CDR1 LNHDA and CDR2 SQIVND come from the germline V gene (reference sequence). The CDR3 loop spans 15 amino acids. Trimming stripped 6 bases from V and 8 bases from J, with 17 bases between. Full variable domain (rest looked up from reference TRBV19 and TRBJ1-6): DGGITQSPKYLFRKEGQNVTLSCEQNLNHDAMYWYRQDPGQGLRLIYYSQIVNDFQKGDIAEGYSVSREKKESFPLTVTSAQKNPTAFYLCASSVWEGRDSPLHFGNGTRLTVT.

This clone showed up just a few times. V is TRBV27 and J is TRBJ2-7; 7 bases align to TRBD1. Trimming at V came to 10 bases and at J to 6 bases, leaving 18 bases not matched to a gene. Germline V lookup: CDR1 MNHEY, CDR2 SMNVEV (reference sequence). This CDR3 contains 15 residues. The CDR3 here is CATGGSTGRVIEQYF. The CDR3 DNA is TGTGCCACAGGGGGTAGTACAGGGCGAGTGATCGAGCAGTACTTC.

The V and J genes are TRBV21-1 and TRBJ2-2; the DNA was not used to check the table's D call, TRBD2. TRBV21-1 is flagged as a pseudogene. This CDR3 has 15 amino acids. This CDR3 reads CASRVRDSESGELFF. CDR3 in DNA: TGTGCCAGCAGGGTTCGGGACTCCGAGTCCGGGGAGCTGTTTTTT.

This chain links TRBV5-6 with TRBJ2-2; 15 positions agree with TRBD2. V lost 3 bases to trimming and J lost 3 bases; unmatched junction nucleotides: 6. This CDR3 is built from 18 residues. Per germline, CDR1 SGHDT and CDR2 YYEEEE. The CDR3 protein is CASSSRGLAGGDTGELFF. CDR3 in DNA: TGTGCCAGCAGCTCCCGCGGACTAGCGGGGGGGGACACCGGGGAGCTGTTTTTT.

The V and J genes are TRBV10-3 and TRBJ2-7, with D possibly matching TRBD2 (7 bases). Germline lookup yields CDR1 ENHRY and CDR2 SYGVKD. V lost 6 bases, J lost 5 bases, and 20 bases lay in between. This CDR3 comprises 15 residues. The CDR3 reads CAIRRGGPGVDEQYF. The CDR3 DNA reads TGTGCCATCAGAAGGGGGGGCCCGGGTGTAGACGAGCAGTACTTC.

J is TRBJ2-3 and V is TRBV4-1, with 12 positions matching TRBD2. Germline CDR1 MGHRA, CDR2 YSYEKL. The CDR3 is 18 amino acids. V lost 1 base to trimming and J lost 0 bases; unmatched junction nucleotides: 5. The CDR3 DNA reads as TGCGCCAGCAGCCAAGGGACTAGCGGGGTGGGTAGCACAGATACGCAGTATTTT. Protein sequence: CASSQGTSGVGSTDTQYF.

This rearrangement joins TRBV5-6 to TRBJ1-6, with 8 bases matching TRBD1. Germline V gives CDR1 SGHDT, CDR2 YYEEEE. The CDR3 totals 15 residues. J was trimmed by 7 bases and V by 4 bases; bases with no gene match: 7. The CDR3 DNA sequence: TGTGCCAGCAGCCCGGCGGACAGGGACAATTCACCCCTCCACTTT. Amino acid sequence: CASSPADRDNSPLHF.

The CDR3 spells CSARDSYEQFF. DNA for the CDR3: TGCAGTGCTAGAGATTCATATGAGCAGTTCTTC. J is TRBJ2-1 and V is TRBV20-1; D remains ambiguous. This CDR3 spans 11 amino acids. Trimming took 0 bases from V and 8 from J, leaving 5 bases between them. CDR1 is DFQATT and CDR2 is SNEGSKA in the germline V gene (reference sequence).

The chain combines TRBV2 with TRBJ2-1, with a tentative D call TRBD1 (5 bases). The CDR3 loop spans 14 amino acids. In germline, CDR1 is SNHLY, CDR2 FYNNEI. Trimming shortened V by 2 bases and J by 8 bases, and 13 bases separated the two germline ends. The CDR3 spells CASSETPSRDEQFF. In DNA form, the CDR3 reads TGTGCCAGCAGTGAAACCCCCTCCAGGGATGAGCAGTTCTTC.

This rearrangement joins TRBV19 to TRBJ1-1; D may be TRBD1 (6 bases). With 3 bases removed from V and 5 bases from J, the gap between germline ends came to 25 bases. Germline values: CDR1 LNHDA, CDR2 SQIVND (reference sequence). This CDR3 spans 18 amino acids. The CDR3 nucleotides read TGTGCCAGTAGTATCGGTTGGGGGCAGACCCCGGATGATACTGAAGCTTTCTTT. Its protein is CASSIGWGQTPDDTEAFF.